What follows are 17 T cell receptor beta chains derived from one specimen sequenced in a study of identical twins. One entry per CDR3 protein results from TCRdb running MiXCR on the 5' RACE reads. The sample holds 420,000 or so distinct CDR3 sequences, around 20% seen once. Source material: naive T cells sorted from blood. The source is a man in his forties or fifties in good health.

This clonotype was seen repeatedly, ten times or more. J is TRBJ2-7 and V is TRBV14; a weak D match, TRBD2 (6 bases). Germline CDR1 reads SGHDN; CDR2 reads FVKESK. Between the trimmed V and J ends, which lost 4 bases and 5 bases, there was a span of 15 bases. The CDR3 extends over 14 amino acids. The CDR3 DNA is TGTGCCAGCAGCCGAGACGGGAGTTTCGACGAGCAGTACTTC. It translates to CASSRDGSFDEQYF.

The chain uses TRBV13 and TRBJ1-4; 7 nucleotides match TRBD1. The CDR3 is 17 amino acids. Looked up from germline, CDR1 is PRHDT and CDR2 is FYEKMQ (reference sequence). The V gene end was trimmed by 0 bases and the J gene end by 5 bases; junction bases not matched to a gene: 9. CDR3: CASSLGLMEGANEKLFF. In DNA form, the CDR3 reads TGTGCCAGCAGCTTAGGCCTTATGGAGGGGGCGAATGAAAAACTGTTTTTT.

The V and J genes are TRBV4-3 and TRBJ2-5; D gene uncertain. Germline CDR1 is LGHNA and CDR2 is YSLEER. This CDR3 has 14 amino acids. V was pared by 1 base and J by 2 bases, with 8 bases between. In DNA, the CDR3 is TGCGCCAGCAGCCAAGGACACAGACAAGAGACCCAGTACTTC. Protein product: CASSQGHRQETQYF.

This clonotype has at least ten counts. V gene TRBV29-1 combines with J gene TRBJ2-7; 10 bases match TRBD2. The CDR3 loop spans 14 amino acids. CDR1 SQVTM and CDR2 ANQGSEA come from the germline V gene. The V gene end was trimmed by 3 bases and the J gene end by 3 bases; junction bases not matched to a gene: 5. CDR3: CSVEDSGGNYEQYF. DNA of the CDR3: TGCAGCGTTGAGGATAGCGGGGGGAACTACGAGCAGTACTTC.

The J gene is TRBJ2-1, the V gene TRBV5-1; 7 bases align to TRBD1. The germline CDR1 and CDR2 sequences are SGHRS and YFSETQ. Germline trimming cut 1 base from V and 8 bases from J; bases unmatched to any gene: 6. There are 14 residues in the CDR3. This chain's CDR3 is CASSLKQGLHEQFF. CDR3 DNA sequence: TGCGCCAGCAGCTTGAAACAGGGGTTGCATGAGCAGTTCTTC.

The chain carries TRBV9 and TRBJ2-1, with 12 bases lining up with TRBD2. This CDR3 comprises 15 residues. The J segment lost 4 bases and the V segment lost 3 bases, leaving 2 bases of the junction unmatched. Looked up from germline, CDR1 is SGDLS and CDR2 is YYNGEE. The CDR3 coding sequence is TGTGCCAGCAGCGCACTAGCGGGAGGTTACAATGAGCAGTTCTTC. It encodes CASSALAGGYNEQFF.

The chain joins TRBV18 to TRBJ2-1; weak D call: TRBD1 (6 bases). This CDR3 is 11 amino acids long. CDR1 and CDR2 (germline): KGHSH, LQKENI. V was clipped by 5 bases and J by 10 bases, with 9 bases between them. In nucleotides, the CDR3 is TGTGCCAGCTCAAGGGACATAGAGCAGTTCTTC. Residues: CASSRDIEQFF. Filled out from reference TRBV18 and TRBJ2-1, the complete variable domain reads NAGVMQNPRHLVRRRGQEARLRCSPMKGHSHVYWYRQLPEEGLKFMVYLQKENIIDESGMPKERFSAEFPKEGPSILRIQQVVRGDSAAYFCASSRDIEQFFGPGTRLTVL.

The chain joins TRBV2 to TRBJ1-1; no clear D. V was shortened by 4 bases and J by 6 bases, with 12 bases between the two germline ends. The CDR3 spans 13 residues. Per germline, CDR1 SNHLY and CDR2 FYNNEI. DNA for the CDR3: TGTGCCAGCAGTGTTGGCACTCGGGCTGAAGCTTTCTTT. Translated, it gives CASSVGTRAEAFF.

This clonotype was counted at least ten times. The chain recombines TRBV6-2 or TRBV6-3 with TRBJ1-1; 7 bases map to TRBD1. Germline CDR1 and CDR2: MNHEY and SVGEGT. The CDR3 loop spans 13 amino acids. V lost 8 bases and J lost 2; bases outside the gene matches: 5. CDR3 coding DNA: TGTGCCAGCGCCAGGGGGTTAAACACTGAAGCTTTCTTT. It is translated as CASARGLNTEAFF.

This clonotype was counted ten times or more. The chain joins TRBV20-1 to TRBJ2-3; 10 nucleotides match TRBD2. Germline lookup yields CDR1 DFQATT and CDR2 SNEGSKA (reference sequence). V gave up 5 bases and J gave up 2 bases; unmatched junction bases: 4. The CDR3 extends over 14 amino acids. The CDR3 loop reads CSASSGSHTDTQYF. DNA for the CDR3: TGCAGTGCTTCTAGCGGGAGCCACACAGATACGCAGTATTTT.

The sample holds many counts of this clonotype. This chain uses TRBV29-1 with TRBJ1-1, with 8 nucleotides matching TRBD1. J gave up 3 bases and V 5 bases, and 8 bases lay outside the gene matches. In germline, CDR1 is SQVTM, CDR2 ANQGSEA. This CDR3 has 14 residues. The CDR3 DNA is TGCAGCGTTCGAACCGGGACAGGAGACACTGAAGCTTTCTTT. Its translation: CSVRTGTGDTEAFF.

This clonotype showed up many times. The V call is TRBV5-1, the J call TRBJ2-2; D remains unclear. The CDR3 runs 15 residues. The germline V gene has CDR1 SGHRS and CDR2 YFSETQ. Trimming shortened V by 5 bases and J by 1 base, and 12 bases separated the two germline ends. In DNA, the CDR3 is TGCGCCAGCAGTCGACAAGTGGTGAACACCGGGGAGCTGTTTTTT. This gives the protein CASSRQVVNTGELFF.

The chain joins TRBV6-5 to TRBJ2-7; D gene unclear. This CDR3 has 13 amino acids. Trimming left V 4 bases short and J 3 bases short, with 10 bases between. Germline V gives CDR1 MNHEY, CDR2 SVGAGI. The CDR3 DNA reads as TGTGCCAGCAGTTGGAGCACATACTACGAGCAGTACTTC. This encodes CASSWSTYYEQYF.

The J gene is TRBJ2-1, the V gene TRBV30, with TRBD2 identical over 9 bases. This CDR3 region has 16 residues. J was trimmed by 4 bases and V by 0 bases; bases with no gene match: 7. The germline gives CDR1 GTSNPN, CDR2 SVGIG (reference sequence). The CDR3 is CAWSVRAGGSYNEQFF. For the CDR3, the DNA is TGTGCCTGGAGTGTTCGCGCGGGAGGGTCGTACAATGAGCAGTTCTTC.

The CDR3 DNA reads as TGTGCCAGCACCAACACAGGGGTGTCCACCGGGGAGCTGTTTTTT. Translated: CASTNTGVSTGELFF. The V call is TRBV12-3 or TRBV12-4, the J call TRBJ2-2, with 7 bases identical to TRBD1. CDR3 length equals 15 residues. Unmatched junction bases numbered 9, after V lost 7 bases and J lost 4 bases.

This clonotype was detected only a few times. This sequence joins TRBV6-1 and TRBJ1-1; D unclear. V shed 8 bases and J shed 0 bases, with 13 bases lying between them. The CDR3 consists of 14 residues. Germline V gene sequence: CDR1 MNHNS, CDR2 SASEGT. In DNA form, the CDR3 reads TGTGCCAGCCATCCCACTATGCTGAACACTGAAGCTTTCTTT. Translated: CASHPTMLNTEAFF.

Only a few counts were recorded for this clonotype. In nucleotides, the CDR3 is TGTGCCAGCAGTTACGGCAGGGTTGGCAATCAGCCCCAGCATTTT. Amino acid sequence: CASSYGRVGNQPQHF. The genes are TRBV6-2 or TRBV6-3 and TRBJ1-5, with a possible D match to TRBD1 (5 bases). Germline V gene data show CDR1 as MNHEY and CDR2 as SVGEGT. V dropped 2 bases and J dropped 2 bases, with 10 bases sitting between them. There are 15 residues in the CDR3.